This T cell receptor (beta chain) is from a study of blood T cell repertoires in COVID-19. Libraries were prepared by immunoSEQ multiplex PCR; TCRdb keeps only in-frame clonotypes and omits some of them. The sample has around 220,000 clones, 86% seen once; the top ten hold about 2.2%. The length of the CDR3 is 12 residues. The V end was cut by 4 bases, the J end by 8 bases, with 11 bases between. Germline loops: CDR1 SGHDN, CDR2 FVKESK. The TCR was taken from a woman aged 45-65 years with acute or convalescent COVID-19. Source material: peripheral blood. The chain employs TRBV14 and TRBJ1-1; TRBD1 might be the D (6 bases). CDR3 in DNA: TGTGCCAGCAGCCCCTTCGGGACAGAAGCTTTCTTT. Its protein product is CASSPFGTEAFF.